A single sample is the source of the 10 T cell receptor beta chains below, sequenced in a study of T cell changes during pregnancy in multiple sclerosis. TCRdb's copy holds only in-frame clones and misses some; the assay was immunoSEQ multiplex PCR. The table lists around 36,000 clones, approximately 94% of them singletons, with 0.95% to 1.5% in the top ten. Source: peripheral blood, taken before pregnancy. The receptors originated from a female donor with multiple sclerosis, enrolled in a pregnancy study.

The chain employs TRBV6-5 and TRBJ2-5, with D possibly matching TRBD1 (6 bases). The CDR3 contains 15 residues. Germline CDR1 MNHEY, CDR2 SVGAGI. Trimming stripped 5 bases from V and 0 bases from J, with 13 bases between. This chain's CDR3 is CASSNGQTYQETQYF. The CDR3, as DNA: TGTGCCAGCAGTAACGGACAGACGTACCAAGAGACCCAGTACTTC.

The CDR3 coding sequence is TGTGCCAGCAGTGAGGGGCAGGTGACCTACGAGCAGTACTTC. As protein: CASSEGQVTYEQYF. The V call is TRBV6-1, the J call TRBJ2-7; D perhaps matches TRBD1 (5 bases). Germline CDR1 is MNHNS and CDR2 is SASEGT. CDR3 length equals 14 residues. The ends were cut back, 3 bases at V and 2 bases at J, with 11 bases in the middle.

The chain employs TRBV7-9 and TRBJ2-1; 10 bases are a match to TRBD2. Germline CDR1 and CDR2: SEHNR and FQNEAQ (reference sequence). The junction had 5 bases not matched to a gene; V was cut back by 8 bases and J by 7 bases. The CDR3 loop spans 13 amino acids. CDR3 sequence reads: CASSSGSWNEQFF. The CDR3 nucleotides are TGTGCCAGCTCTAGCGGGAGCTGGAATGAGCAGTTCTTC.

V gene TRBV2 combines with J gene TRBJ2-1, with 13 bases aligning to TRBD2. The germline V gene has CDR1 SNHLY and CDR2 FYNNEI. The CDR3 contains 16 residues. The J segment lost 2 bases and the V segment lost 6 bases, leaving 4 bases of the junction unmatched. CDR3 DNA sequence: TGTGCCAGCAGCGGGACTAGCGGGATTACCTACAATGAGCAGTTCTTC. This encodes CASSGTSGITYNEQFF.

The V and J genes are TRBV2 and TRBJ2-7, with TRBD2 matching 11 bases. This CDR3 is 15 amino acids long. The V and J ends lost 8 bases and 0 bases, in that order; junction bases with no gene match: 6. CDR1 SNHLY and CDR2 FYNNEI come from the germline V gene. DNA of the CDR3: TGTGCCAGCGGCGGACTAGCGGGCACCTCCTACGAGCAGTACTTC. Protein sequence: CASGGLAGTSYEQYF.

The CDR3 here is CASSPRETGDNEKLFF. In DNA, the CDR3 is TGTGCCAGCAGTCCCCGAGAGACAGGTGACAATGAAAAACTGTTTTTT. The V gene is TRBV2, the J gene TRBJ1-4; TRBD1 might be the D (6 bases). CDR3 length: 16 amino acids. Germline values: CDR1 SNHLY, CDR2 FYNNEI. V lost 5 bases to trimming and J lost 5 bases, with 18 bases between them.

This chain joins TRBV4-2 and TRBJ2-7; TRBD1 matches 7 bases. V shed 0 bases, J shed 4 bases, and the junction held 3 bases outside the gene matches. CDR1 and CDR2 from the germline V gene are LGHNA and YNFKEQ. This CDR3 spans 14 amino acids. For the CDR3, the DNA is TGTGCCAGCAGCCAAGATAGGGGGCATTACGAGCAGTACTTC. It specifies CASSQDRGHYEQYF.

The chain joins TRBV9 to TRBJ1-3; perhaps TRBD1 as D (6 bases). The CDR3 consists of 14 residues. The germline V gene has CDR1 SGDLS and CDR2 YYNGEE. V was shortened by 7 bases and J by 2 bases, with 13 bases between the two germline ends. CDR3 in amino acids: CASGDRTPGNTIYF. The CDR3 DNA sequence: TGTGCCAGCGGCGACAGGACCCCTGGAAACACCATATATTTT.

The CDR3 DNA reads TGCGCCAGCAGCTTGCCCCTGCTAGCGGCTAGCACAGATACGCAGTATTTT. The encoded protein is CASSLPLLAASTDTQYF. This chain joins TRBV5-1 and TRBJ2-3; TRBD2 agrees at 7 bases. CDR1 SGHRS and CDR2 YFSETQ come from the germline V gene. CDR3 length: 17 residues. The junction had 8 bases not matched to a gene; V was cut back by 1 base and J by 0 bases.

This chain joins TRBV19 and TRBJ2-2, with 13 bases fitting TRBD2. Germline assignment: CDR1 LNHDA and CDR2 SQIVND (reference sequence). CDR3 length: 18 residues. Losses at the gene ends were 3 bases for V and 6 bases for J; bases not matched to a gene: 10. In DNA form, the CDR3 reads TGTGCCAGTAGTATCCTAGGACTAGCGGGAGTAAAATCCGGGGAGCTGTTTTTT. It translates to CASSILGLAGVKSGELFF. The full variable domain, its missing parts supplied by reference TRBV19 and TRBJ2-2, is DGGITQSPKYLFRKEGQNVTLSCEQNLNHDAMYWYRQDPGQGLRLIYYSQIVNDFQKGDIAEGYSVSREKKESFPLTVTSAQKNPTAFYLCASSILGLAGVKSGELFFGEGSRLTVL.